This T cell receptor beta chain is from a study of cytomegalovirus exposure and HLA in healthy donors. Study outcomes and limitations: Later on, a genetic analysis was performed. It linked a missense variant in DCLRE1C with V- and J-gene trimming of TCR beta.

This clone has a handful of counts. Its specificity is unknown. The germline V and J ends were trimmed by 6 bases and 1 base, with 9 bases remaining between them. The CDR3 sequence is 13 residues long. Germline CDR1 is MNHEY and CDR2 is SVGAGI. The PCR contained 60 Vbeta and 13 Jbeta primers. The table came from immunoSEQ multiplex PCR; TCRdb's copy has only in-frame clones and leaves some out. The table has 250,000 to 350,000 clones, roughly two thirds seen once; the top ten hold 2% to 2.5%. V and J are TRBV6-5 and TRBJ2-5; possibly TRBD2 for D (6 bases). The sequencing input was PBMCs. The TCR was taken from a female donor in good health and CMV-seronegative. CDR3 protein: CASSRTIQETQYF. CDR3 bases: TGTGCCAGCAGCCGGACTATCCAAGAGACCCAGTACTTC.